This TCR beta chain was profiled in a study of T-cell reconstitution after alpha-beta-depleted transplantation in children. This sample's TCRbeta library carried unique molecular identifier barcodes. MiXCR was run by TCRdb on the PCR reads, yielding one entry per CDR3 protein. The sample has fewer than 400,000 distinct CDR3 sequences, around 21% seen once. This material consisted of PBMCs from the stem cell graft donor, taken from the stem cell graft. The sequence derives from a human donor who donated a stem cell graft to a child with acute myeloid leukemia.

The CDR3 reads CASSSGTGGPYNEQFF. The CDR3 nucleotides read TGTGCCAGCAGTTCCGGGACAGGAGGACCCTACAATGAGCAGTTCTTC. The chain is built from TRBV27 and TRBJ2-1; 8 bases match TRBD1. The CDR3 length is 16 residues. V gave up 4 bases and J gave up 2 bases; unmatched junction bases: 7. CDR1 is MNHEY and CDR2 is SMNVEV in the germline V gene (reference sequence).